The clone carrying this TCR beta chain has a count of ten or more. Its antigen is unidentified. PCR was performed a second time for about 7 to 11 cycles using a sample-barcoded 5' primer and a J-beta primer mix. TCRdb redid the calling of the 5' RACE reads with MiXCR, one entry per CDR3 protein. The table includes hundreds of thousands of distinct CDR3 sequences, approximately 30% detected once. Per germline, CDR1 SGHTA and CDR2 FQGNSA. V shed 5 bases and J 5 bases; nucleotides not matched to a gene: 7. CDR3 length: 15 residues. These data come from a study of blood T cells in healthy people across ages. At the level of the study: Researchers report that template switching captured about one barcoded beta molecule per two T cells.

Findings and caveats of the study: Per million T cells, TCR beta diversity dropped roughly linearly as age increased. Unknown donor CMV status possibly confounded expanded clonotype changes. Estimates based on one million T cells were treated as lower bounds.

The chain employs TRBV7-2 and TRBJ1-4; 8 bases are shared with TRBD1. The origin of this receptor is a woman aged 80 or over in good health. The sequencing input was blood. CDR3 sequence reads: CASSGDRIRNEKLFF. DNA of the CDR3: TGTGCCAGCAGCGGGGACAGGATTCGGAATGAAAAACTGTTTTTT.